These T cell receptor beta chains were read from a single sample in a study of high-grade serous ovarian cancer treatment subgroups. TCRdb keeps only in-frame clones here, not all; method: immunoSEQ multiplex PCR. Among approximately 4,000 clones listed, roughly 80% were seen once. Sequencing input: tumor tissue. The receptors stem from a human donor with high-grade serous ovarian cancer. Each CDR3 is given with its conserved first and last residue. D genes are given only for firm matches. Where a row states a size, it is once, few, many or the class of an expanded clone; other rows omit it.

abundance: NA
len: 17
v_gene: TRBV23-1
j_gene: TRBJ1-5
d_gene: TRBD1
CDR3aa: CASSLWTGNWDNQPQHF
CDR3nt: TGCGCCAGCAGTCTTTGGACAGGGAACTGGGACAATCAGCCCCAGCATTTT

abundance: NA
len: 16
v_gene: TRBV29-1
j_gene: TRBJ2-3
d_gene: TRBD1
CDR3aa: CSVPAGQGVGTDTQYF
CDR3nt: TGCAGCGTGCCCGCGGGACAGGGGGTTGGCACAGATACGCAGTATTTT

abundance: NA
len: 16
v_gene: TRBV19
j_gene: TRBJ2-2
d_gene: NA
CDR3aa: CASKDIAEANTGELFF
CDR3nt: TGTGCCAGTAAGGATATAGCGGAAGCGAACACCGGGGAGCTGTTTTTT

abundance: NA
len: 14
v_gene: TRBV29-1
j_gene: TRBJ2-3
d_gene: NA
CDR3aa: CSVEGMGSGDTQYF
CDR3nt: TGCAGCGTTGAAGGAATGGGATCTGGGGATACGCAGTATTTT

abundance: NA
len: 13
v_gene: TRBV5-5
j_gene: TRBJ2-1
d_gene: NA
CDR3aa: CASSLGQLNEQFF
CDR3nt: TGTGCCAGCAGCTTGGGACAGTTAAATGAGCAGTTCTTC

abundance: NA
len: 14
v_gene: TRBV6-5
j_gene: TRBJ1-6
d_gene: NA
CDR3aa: CASSHRQSNSPLHF
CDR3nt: TGTGCCAGCAGCCACCGACAGAGCAATTCACCCCTCCACTTT

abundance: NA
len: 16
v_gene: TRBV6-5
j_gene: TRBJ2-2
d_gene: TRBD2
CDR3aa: CASSYFAGGYTGELFF
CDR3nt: TGTGCCAGCAGTTACTTCGCGGGAGGGTATACCGGGGAGCTGTTTTTT

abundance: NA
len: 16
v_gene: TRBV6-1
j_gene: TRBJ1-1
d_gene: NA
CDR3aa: CASSERPKWGNTEAFF
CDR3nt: TGTGCCAGCAGTGAGAGACCCAAATGGGGAAACACTGAAGCTTTCTTT

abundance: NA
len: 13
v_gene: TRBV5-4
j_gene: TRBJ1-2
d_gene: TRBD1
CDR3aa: CASSPGQAYGYTF
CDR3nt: TGTGCCAGCAGCCCGGGACAGGCCTATGGCTACACCTTC

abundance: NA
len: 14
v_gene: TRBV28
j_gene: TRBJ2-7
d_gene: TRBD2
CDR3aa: CASSFGGRGREQYF
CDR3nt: TGTGCCAGCAGTTTTGGCGGGAGGGGTCGCGAGCAGTACTTC

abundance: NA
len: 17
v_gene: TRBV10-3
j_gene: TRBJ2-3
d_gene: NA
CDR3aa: CAISSRLDSYSTDTQYF
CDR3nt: TGTGCCATCAGCTCTCGCCTAGACAGCTATAGCACAGATACGCAGTATTTT

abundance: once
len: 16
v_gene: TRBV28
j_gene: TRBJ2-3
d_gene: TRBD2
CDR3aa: CASSTVAGGGPDTQYF
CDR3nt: TGTGCCAGCAGTACCGTAGCGGGAGGAGGGCCAGATACGCAGTATTTT

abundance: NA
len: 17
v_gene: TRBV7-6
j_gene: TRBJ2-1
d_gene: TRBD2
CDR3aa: CASSLGIRAGVNNEQFF
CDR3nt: TGTGCCAGCAGCTTAGGTATACGAGCGGGAGTGAACAATGAGCAGTTCTTC

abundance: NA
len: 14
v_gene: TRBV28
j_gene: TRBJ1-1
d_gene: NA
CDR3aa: CASSPPGTYTEAFF
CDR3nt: TGTGCCAGCAGCCCCCCTGGGACCTACACTGAAGCTTTCTTT

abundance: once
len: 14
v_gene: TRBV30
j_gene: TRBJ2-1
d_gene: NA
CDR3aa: CAWGALSSYNEQFF
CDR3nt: TGTGCCTGGGGGGCCCTGAGCTCCTACAATGAGCAGTTCTTC

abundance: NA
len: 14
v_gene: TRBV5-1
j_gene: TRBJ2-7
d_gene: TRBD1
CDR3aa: CASSPRTGVVEQYF
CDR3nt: TGCGCCAGCAGCCCCCGGACAGGGGTGGTCGAGCAGTACTTC

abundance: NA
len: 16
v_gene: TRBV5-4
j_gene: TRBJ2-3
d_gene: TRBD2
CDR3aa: CASSLAGDRSTDTQYF
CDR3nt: TGTGCCAGCAGCTTAGCGGGAGATAGGAGCACAGATACGCAGTATTTT

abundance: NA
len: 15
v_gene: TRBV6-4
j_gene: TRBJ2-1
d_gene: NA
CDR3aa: CASSLDRLHDNEQFF
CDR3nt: TGTGCCAGCAGTCTAGACAGGCTACACGACAATGAGCAGTTCTTC

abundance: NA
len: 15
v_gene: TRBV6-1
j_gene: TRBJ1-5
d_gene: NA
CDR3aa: CASSATGLWNQPQHF
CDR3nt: TGTGCCAGCAGTGCTACAGGGTTGTGGAATCAGCCCCAGCATTTT

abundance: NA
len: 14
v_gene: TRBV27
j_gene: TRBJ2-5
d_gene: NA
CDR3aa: CASSLSRQGETQYF
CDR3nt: TGTGCCAGCAGTTTATCGCGGCAGGGCGAGACCCAGTACTTC

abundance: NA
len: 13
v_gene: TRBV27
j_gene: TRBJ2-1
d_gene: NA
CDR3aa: CASSFGLYNEQFF
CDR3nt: TGTGCCAGCAGTTTTGGCCTCTACAATGAGCAGTTCTTC

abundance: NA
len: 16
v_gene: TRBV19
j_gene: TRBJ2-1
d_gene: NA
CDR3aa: CASSIAEESLTNEQFF
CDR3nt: TGTGCCAGTAGTATAGCGGAAGAAAGCCTTACGAATGAGCAGTTCTTC

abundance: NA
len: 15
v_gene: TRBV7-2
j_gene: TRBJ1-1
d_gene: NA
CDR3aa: CASSLDVESSAEAFF
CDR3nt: TGTGCCAGCAGCTTAGACGTGGAAAGTAGCGCTGAAGCTTTCTTT

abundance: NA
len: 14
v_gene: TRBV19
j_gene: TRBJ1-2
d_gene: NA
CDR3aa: CASSTNRESVGYTF
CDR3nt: TGTGCCAGTAGTACTAACAGGGAAAGTGTTGGCTACACCTTC

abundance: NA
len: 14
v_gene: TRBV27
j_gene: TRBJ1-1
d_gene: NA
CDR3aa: CASSFGHQNTEAFF
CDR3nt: TGTGCCAGCAGTTTTGGACACCAGAACACTGAAGCTTTCTTT

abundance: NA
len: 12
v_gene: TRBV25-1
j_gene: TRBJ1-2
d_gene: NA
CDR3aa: CARPDPNYGHTF
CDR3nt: TGTGCCAGACCAGACCCTAACTATGGCCACACCTTC

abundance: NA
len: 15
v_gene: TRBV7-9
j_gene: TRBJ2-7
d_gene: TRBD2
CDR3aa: CASSLLSGSLGEQYF
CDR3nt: TGTGCCAGCAGCTTGCTTAGCGGGAGTCTAGGCGAGCAGTACTTC

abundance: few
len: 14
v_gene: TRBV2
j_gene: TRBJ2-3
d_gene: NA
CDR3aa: CASSEFLAADTQYF
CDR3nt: TGTGCCAGCAGTGAATTTCTAGCCGCAGATACGCAGTATTTT

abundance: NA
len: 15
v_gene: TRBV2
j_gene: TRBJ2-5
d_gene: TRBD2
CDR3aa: CASSEGTRGIETQYF
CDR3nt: TGTGCCAGCAGTGAAGGGACTAGAGGGATTGAGACCCAGTACTTC

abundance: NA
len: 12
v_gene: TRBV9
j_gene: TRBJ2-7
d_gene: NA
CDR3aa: CASSVVGGEQYF
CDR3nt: TGTGCCAGCAGCGTAGTAGGGGGCGAGCAGTACTTC

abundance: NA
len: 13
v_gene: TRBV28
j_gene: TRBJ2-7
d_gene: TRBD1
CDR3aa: CASSQGDLYEQYF
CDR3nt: TGTGCCAGCAGCCAGGGGGACCTCTACGAGCAGTACTTC

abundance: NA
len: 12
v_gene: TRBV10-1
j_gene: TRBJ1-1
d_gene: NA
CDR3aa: CASSHDTTEAFF
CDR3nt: TGCGCCAGCAGTCATGATACCACTGAAGCTTTCTTT

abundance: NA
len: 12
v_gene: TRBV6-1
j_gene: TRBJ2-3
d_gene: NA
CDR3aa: CASMAGEVAQYF
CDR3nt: TGTGCCAGCATGGCAGGTGAGGTCGCGCAGTATTTT

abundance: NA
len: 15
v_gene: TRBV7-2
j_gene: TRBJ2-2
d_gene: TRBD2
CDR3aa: CASSDGLGVSGELFF
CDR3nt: TGTGCCAGCAGCGATGGACTAGGGGTTTCCGGGGAGCTGTTTTTT

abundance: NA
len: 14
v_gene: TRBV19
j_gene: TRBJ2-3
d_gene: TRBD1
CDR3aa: CASTPDRATDTQYF
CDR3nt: TGTGCCAGTACCCCCGACAGGGCGACAGATACGCAGTATTTT

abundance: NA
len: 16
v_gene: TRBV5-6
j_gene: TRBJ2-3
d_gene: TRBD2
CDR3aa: CASTETGLAVTDTQYF
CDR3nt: TGTGCCAGCACTGAAACGGGACTAGCGGTCACAGATACGCAGTATTTT

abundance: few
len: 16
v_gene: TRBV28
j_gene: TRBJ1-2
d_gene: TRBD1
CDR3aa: CASSRGGQGGRYGYTF
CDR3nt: TGTGCCAGCAGCCGGGGGGGACAGGGGGGCCGCTATGGCTACACCTTC

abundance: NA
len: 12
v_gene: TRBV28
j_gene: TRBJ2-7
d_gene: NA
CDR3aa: CASSLGSYEQYF
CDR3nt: TGTGCCAGCAGTTTAGGGTCCTACGAGCAGTACTTC

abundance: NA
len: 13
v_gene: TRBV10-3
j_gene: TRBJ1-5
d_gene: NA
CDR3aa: CAISDNENQPQHF
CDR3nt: TGTGCCATCAGTGATAACGAAAATCAGCCCCAGCATTTT

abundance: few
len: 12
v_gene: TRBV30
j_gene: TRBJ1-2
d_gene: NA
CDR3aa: CAWSPGSYGYTF
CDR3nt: TGTGCCTGGAGTCCGGGGAGCTATGGCTACACCTTC